Each of the 9 T cell receptor beta chains below was sequenced from the same sample in a study of T cells in Graves' hyperthyroidism and ophthalmopathy. Amplification of TCR beta CDR3 regions used RNA as the template. An initial round of RT-PCR targeting the TCR CDR3 relied on the HTBI primer set. TCRdb reprocessed the multiplex PCR reads via MiXCR and lists one record per CDR3 protein. The sample records 450,000 to 700,000 distinct CDR3 sequences, 46% being singletons. Sequencing input: peripheral blood or thyroid tissue (not recorded which). These receptors all stem from a young woman with Graves' hyperthyroidism.

This clonotype occurred a few times. The chain employs TRBV29-1 and TRBJ1-5, with 7 bases matching TRBD1. J was trimmed by 2 bases and V by 8 bases; bases with no gene match: 3. The CDR3 consists of 12 residues. From germline, CDR1 is SQVTM and CDR2 ANQGSEA. This chain's CDR3 is CSSGQGNQPQHF. The CDR3 nucleotides read TGCAGCAGTGGACAGGGCAATCAGCCCCAGCATTTT.

J is TRBJ2-7 and V is TRBV7-3, with D maybe TRBD2 (5 bases). V gave up 5 bases and J gave up 1 base, with 18 bases separating them. The V gene's germline CDR1 is SGHTA and CDR2 FQGTGA. This CDR3 has 16 residues. For the CDR3, the DNA is TGTGCCAGCAGCCTAGGCGGGCCCTCTCCTTCCTACGAGCAGTACTTC. Its protein product is CASSLGGPSPSYEQYF.

The J gene is TRBJ2-1, the V gene TRBV29-1; D not resolved. The CDR3 consists of 10 residues. The germline CDR1 and CDR2 sequences are SQVTM and ANQGSEA. Trimming removed 6 bases from V and 10 bases from J, with 10 bases in between. The CDR3 sequence is CSVGWEEQFF. DNA for the CDR3: TGCAGCGTGGGGTGGGAAGAGCAGTTCTTC.

This clonotype showed up many times. This chain uses TRBV2 with TRBJ1-4; perhaps TRBD1 as D (6 bases). Germline loops: CDR1 SNHLY, CDR2 FYNNEI. CDR3 size: 13 residues. Trimming took 5 bases from V and 5 from J, leaving 9 bases between them. The CDR3 is CASSRGQNEKLFF. The CDR3 DNA follows: TGTGCCAGCAGTCGAGGACAGAATGAAAAACTGTTTTTT.

A few counts support this clonotype. The junction departs from the called germline gene at one end, perhaps through a read error. The rearrangement joins TRBV2 to TRBJ2-3, with no clear D. The CDR3 spans 12 residues. Germline CDR1 is SNHLY and CDR2 is FYNNEI. The CDR3 nucleotides are TGTGCCAGCGGTGAGGCCACAGATACGCAGTATTTT. This translates into CASGEATDTQYF.

This clonotype has at least ten counts. V usage is TRBV29-1 and J usage is TRBJ1-2; 8 positions agree with TRBD1. This CDR3 region has 12 residues. CDR1 SQVTM and CDR2 ANQGSEA come from the germline V gene. After removal of 6 bases from V and 2 bases from J, the junction contained 2 bases not matched to a gene. CDR3 coding DNA: TGCAGCGTGGACAGGGCGAACTATGGCTACACCTTC. Translated, it gives CSVDRANYGYTF.

V is TRBV6-2 or TRBV6-3 and J is TRBJ2-2; 9 positions agree with TRBD2. Germline trimming cut 7 bases from V and 2 bases from J; bases unmatched to any gene: 11. The germline CDR1 and CDR2 sequences are MNHEY and SVGEGT. The CDR3 consists of 17 residues. CDR3 bases: TGTGCCAGCACCGACCTCTTTAGCGGGGGAAACACCGGGGAGCTGTTTTTT. Its translation is CASTDLFSGGNTGELFF.

This clonotype has just a few counts. The chain is built from TRBV18 and TRBJ1-1; 8 bases align to TRBD1. The trim removed 3 bases at V and 5 bases at J, leaving 8 bases unmatched. From germline, CDR1 is KGHSH and CDR2 LQKENI. The CDR3 consists of 15 residues. The chain's CDR3 is CASSPQTGAGTEAFF. Written as DNA, the CDR3 is TGTGCCAGCTCACCCCAGACAGGGGCGGGAACTGAAGCTTTCTTT.

The chain uses TRBV5-6 and TRBJ1-3; D uncertain. V lost 1 base, J lost 2 bases, and 13 bases lay in between. The CDR3 has 16 residues. Germline V gene lookup returns CDR1 SGHDT and CDR2 YYEEEE. In nucleotides, the CDR3 is TGTGCCAGCAGCTTGTTTTCGGGCAGTGCTGGAAACACCATATATTTT. Protein: CASSLFSGSAGNTIYF. The full variable domain, completed using reference TRBV5-6 and TRBJ1-3, is DAGVTQSPTHLIKTRGQQVTLRCSPKSGHDTVSWYQQALGQGPQFIFQYYEEEERQRGNFPDRFSGHQFPNYSSELNVNALLLGDSALYLCASSLFSGSAGNTIYFGEGSWLTVV.